This TCR beta chain was sequenced in a study of CD8 T cells in Susac syndrome. Study-level results: As the study acknowledged, the number of individuals who were part of its TCR sequencing and HLA analysis was relatively small.

An amount of RNA that ranged from roughly 0.5 to 1 ug was reverse transcribed with random hexamers. By means of immunoSEQ multiplex PCR, TCR beta CDR3 spanning 54 Vbeta and 13 Jbeta underwent amplification. MiXCR was run by TCRdb on the immunoSEQ multiplex PCR reads, yielding one entry per CDR3 protein. The sample has roughly 180,000 distinct CDR3 sequences; roughly 92% are singletons. Sequencing targeted TCR beta in T cells from blood (CD8+ and CD4+). The CD8+ and CD4+ T cells were negatively isolated, with the TEMRA cells enriched by FACS. The CDR3 covers 15 residues. Germline V gene sequence: CDR1 SGHTA, CDR2 FQGNSA. The V and J ends lost 5 bases and 0 bases respectively, with 8 bases between them. A word on this clonotype: Its antigen remains unknown.

The sequencing input was CD4+ T cells from PBMCs. This clonotype was obtained from a human donor with multiple sclerosis. The V call is TRBV7-2, the J call TRBJ2-6; D gene uncertain. CDR3 sequence: CASSEHTSGANVLTF. CDR3 bases: TGTGCCAGCAGCGAACATACCTCTGGGGCCAACGTCCTGACTTTC.